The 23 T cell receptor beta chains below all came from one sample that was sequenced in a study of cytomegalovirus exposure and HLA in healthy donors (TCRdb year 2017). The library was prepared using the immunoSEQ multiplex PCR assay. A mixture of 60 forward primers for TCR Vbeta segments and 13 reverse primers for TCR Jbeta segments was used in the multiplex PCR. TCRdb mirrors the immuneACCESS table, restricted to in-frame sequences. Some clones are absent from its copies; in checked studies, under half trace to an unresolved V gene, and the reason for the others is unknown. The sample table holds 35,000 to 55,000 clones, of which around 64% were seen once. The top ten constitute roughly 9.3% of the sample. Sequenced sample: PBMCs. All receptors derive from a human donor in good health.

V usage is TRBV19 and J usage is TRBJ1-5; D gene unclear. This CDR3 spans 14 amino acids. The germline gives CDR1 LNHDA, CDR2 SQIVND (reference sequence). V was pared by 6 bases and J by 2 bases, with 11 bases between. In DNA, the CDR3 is TGTGCCAGTAGACGGAGGGCGGGCAATCAGCCCCAGCATTTT. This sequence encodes CASRRRAGNQPQHF. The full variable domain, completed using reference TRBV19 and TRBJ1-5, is DGGITQSPKYLFRKEGQNVTLSCEQNLNHDAMYWYRQDPGQGLRLIYYSQIVNDFQKGDIAEGYSVSREKKESFPLTVTSAQKNPTAFYLCASRRRAGNQPQHFGDGTRLSIL.

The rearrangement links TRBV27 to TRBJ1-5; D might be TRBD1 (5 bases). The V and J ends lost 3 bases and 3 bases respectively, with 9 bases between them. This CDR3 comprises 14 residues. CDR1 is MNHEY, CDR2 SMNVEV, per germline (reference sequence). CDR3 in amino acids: CASSFGGINQPQHF. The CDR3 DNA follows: TGTGCCAGCAGTTTTGGGGGGATCAATCAGCCCCAGCATTTT.

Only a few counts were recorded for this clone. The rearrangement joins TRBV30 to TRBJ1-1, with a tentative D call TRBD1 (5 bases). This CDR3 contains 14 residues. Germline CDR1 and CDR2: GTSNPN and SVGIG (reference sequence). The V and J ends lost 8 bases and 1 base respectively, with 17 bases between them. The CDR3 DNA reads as TGTGCCCGGGGGACTGGAGGGGCGAACACTGAAGCTTTCTTT. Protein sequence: CARGTGGANTEAFF.

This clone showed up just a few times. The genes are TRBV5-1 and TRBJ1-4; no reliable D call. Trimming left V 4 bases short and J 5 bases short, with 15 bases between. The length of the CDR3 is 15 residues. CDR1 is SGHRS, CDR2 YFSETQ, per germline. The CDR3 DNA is TGCGCCAGCAGCCCGATGACGGGAGTGAATGAAAAACTGTTTTTT. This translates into CASSPMTGVNEKLFF.

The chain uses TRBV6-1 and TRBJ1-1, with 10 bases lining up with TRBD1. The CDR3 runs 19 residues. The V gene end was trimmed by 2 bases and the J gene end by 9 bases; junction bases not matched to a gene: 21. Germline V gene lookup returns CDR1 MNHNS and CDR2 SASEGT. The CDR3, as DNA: TGTGCCAGCAGTGAATACCTGACAGGGGGCTTTTCGGATGGGGACAAAGCTTTCTTT. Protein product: CASSEYLTGGFSDGDKAFF.

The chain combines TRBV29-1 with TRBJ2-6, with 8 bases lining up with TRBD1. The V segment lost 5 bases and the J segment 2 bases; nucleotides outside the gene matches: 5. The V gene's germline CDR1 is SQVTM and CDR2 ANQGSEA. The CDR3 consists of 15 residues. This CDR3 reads CSVFGQGAGANVLTF. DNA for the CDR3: TGCAGCGTTTTCGGACAGGGTGCTGGGGCCAACGTCCTGACTTTC.

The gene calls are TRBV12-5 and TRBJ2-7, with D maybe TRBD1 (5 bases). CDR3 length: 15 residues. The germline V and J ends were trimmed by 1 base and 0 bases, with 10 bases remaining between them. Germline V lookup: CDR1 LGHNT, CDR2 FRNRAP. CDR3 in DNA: TGTGCTAGTGGTTTGGCACAGGCGCCCTCCTACGAGCAGTACTTC. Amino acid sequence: CASGLAQAPSYEQYF.

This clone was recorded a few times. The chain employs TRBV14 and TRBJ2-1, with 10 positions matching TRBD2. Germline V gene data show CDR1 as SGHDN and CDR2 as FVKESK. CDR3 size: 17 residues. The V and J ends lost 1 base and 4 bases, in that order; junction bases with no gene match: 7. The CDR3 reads CASSQGLAGQNYNEQFF. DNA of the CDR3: TGTGCCAGCAGCCAAGGACTAGCGGGTCAAAATTACAATGAGCAGTTCTTC.

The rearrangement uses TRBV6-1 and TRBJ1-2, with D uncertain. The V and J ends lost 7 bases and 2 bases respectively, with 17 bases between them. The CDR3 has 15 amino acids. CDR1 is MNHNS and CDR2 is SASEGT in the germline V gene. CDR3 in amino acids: CASKTFGAANYGYTF. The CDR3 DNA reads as TGTGCCAGCAAGACCTTTGGTGCGGCCAACTATGGCTACACCTTC.

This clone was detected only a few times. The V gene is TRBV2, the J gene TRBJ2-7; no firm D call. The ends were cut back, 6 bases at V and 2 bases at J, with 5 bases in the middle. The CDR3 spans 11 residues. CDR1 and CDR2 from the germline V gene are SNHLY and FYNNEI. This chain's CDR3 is CASRRAYEQYF. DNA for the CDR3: TGTGCCAGCAGGAGAGCCTACGAGCAGTACTTC.

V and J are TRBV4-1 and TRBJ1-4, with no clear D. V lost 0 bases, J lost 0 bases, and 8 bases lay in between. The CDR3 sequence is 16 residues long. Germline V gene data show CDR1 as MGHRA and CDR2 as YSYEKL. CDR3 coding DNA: TGCGCCAGCAGCCAAGACAGGATCACAACTAATGAAAAACTGTTTTTT. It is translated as CASSQDRITTNEKLFF.

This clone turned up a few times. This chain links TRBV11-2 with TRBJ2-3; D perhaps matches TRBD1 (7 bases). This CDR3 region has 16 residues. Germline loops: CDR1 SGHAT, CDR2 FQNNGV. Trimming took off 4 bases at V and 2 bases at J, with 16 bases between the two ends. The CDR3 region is CASSSWGRGATDTQYF. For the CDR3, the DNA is TGTGCCAGCAGCTCGTGGGGCAGGGGGGCCACAGATACGCAGTATTTT.

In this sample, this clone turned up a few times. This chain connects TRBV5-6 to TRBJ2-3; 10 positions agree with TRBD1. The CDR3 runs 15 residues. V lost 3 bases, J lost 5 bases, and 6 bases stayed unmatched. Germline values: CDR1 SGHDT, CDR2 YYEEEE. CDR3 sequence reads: CASSSGGQGIDTQYF. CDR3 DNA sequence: TGTGCCAGCAGCTCTGGGGGACAGGGGATAGATACGCAGTATTTT.

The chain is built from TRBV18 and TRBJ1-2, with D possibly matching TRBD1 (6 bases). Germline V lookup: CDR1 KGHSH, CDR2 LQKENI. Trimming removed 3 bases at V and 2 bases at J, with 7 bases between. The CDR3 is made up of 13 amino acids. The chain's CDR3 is CASSPDSNYGYTF. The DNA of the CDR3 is TGTGCCAGCTCACCGGACAGCAACTATGGCTACACCTTC.

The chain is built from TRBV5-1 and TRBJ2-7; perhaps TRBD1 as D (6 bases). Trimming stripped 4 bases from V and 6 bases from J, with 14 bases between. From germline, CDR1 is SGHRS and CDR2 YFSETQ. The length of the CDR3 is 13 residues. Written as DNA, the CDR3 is TGCGCCAGCAGCCAATCTCAGGGGAGCGAGCAGTACTTC. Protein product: CASSQSQGSEQYF.

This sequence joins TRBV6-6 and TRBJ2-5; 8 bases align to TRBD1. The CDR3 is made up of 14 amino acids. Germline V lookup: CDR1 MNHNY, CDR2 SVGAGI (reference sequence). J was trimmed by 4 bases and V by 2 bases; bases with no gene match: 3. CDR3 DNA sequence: TGTGCCAGCAGTTACGCTGACAGGGGAGAGACCCAGTACTTC. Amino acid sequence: CASSYADRGETQYF.

CDR3 coding DNA: TGTGCCAGCAGCTTAGTCAGTCAGGGATACTACGAGCAGTACTTC. The encoded protein is CASSLVSQGYYEQYF. The J gene is TRBJ2-7, the V gene TRBV7-2, with D possibly matching TRBD1 (5 bases). V dropped 1 base and J dropped 3 bases, with 13 bases sitting between them. The CDR3 totals 15 residues. Germline lookup yields CDR1 SGHTA and CDR2 FQGNSA.

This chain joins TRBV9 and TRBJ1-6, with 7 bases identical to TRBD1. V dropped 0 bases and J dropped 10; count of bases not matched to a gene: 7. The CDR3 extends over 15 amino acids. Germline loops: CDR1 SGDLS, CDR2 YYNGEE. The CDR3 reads CASSVVPGGVSPLHF. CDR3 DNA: TGTGCCAGCAGCGTAGTGCCAGGGGGTGTCTCACCCCTCCACTTT.

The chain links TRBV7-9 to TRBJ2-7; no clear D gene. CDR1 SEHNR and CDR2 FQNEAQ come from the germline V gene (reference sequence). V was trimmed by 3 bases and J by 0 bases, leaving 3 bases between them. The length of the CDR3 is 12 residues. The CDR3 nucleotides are TGTGCCAGCAGCTTGAGCTCCTACGAGCAGTACTTC. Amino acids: CASSLSSYEQYF.

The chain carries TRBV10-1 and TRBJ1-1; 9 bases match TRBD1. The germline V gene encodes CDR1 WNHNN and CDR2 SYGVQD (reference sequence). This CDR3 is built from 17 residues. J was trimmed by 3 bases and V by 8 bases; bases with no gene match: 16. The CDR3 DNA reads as TGCGCCAGCGTGGGGCGGGACAGGGAAACGGCGGACACTGAAGCTTTCTTT. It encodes CASVGRDRETADTEAFF.

CDR3 region: CASSFGGLGNTIYF. The CDR3 coding sequence is TGTGCCAGCAGCTTCGGTGGTTTAGGAAACACCATATATTTT. The chain recombines TRBV7-8 with TRBJ1-3; unclear D gene. CDR3 length: 14 residues. V lost 3 bases to trimming and J lost 4 bases, with 10 bases between them. Germline V gene sequence: CDR1 SGHVS, CDR2 FQNEAQ.

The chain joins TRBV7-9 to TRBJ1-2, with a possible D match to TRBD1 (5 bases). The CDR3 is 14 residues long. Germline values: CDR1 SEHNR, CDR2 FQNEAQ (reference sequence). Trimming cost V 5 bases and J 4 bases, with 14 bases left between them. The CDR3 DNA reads TGTGCCAGCAGCCTGTACCAGGGCGGCTATGGCTACACCTTC. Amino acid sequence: CASSLYQGGYGYTF.

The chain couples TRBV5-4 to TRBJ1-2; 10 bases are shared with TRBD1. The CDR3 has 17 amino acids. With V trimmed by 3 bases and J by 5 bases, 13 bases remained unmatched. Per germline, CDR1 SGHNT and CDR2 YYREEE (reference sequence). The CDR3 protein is CASSSRGDRGSVYGYTF. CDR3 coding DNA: TGTGCCAGCAGCTCTCGGGGGGACAGGGGCTCCGTTTATGGCTACACCTTC. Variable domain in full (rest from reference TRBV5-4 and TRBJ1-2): ETGVTQSPTHLIKTRGQQVTLRCSSQSGHNTVSWYQQALGQGPQFIFQYYREEENGRGNFPPRFSGLQFPNYSSELNVNALELDDSALYLCASSSRGDRGSVYGYTFGSGTRLTVV.